This T cell receptor beta chain was observed in a study of blood T cell repertoires in COVID-19. Overall study context: COVID-19 samples collected from the United States, Italy and Spain covered acute and convalescent phases.

Sequenced by immunoSEQ multiplex PCR; TCRdb stores in-frame clones only, minus some. The sample shows 240,000 or so clones, more than 85% of them seen only once. J gave up 2 bases and V 5 bases, and 4 bases lay outside the gene matches. The CDR3 contains 15 residues. From germline, CDR1 is SEHNR and CDR2 FQNEAQ (reference sequence). This clone was observed a few times. The receptor was isolated from a woman in her 70s with active or convalescent COVID-19. Material: peripheral blood. The chain is built from TRBV7-9 and TRBJ1-4, with TRBD1 identical over 8 bases. Here the CDR3 DNA reads TGTGCCAGCAGCCTCAGGGGGCAGACTAATGAAAAACTGTTTTTT. Its protein is CASSLRGQTNEKLFF.